The 3 T cell receptor beta chains in this list originate from one sample, sequenced in a study of T-cell memory formation after mild COVID-19. One entry per CDR3 protein, called by TCRdb with MiXCR from the 5' RACE reads. This sample has some 120,000 distinct CDR3 sequences, with about 5.9% found just once. Sequencing was done on a sample of PBMCs or a T cell subset sorted from them (not recorded which). The receptors were gathered from an adult woman who had mild COVID-19 (a few samples of this study predate the infection). Cell type and time point are not known.

This clonotype was counted a few times. The rearrangement uses TRBV3-1 and TRBJ1-2; 7 bases are shared with TRBD1. CDR1 is LGHDT, CDR2 YNNKEL, per germline (reference sequence). The CDR3 loop spans 13 amino acids. With V trimmed by 4 bases and J by 7 bases, 6 bases remained unmatched. The CDR3 loop is CASSLKTGSGYTF. DNA for the CDR3: TGTGCCAGCAGCCTAAAGACAGGGAGTGGCTACACCTTC.

This clonotype has a handful of counts. The gene calls are TRBV21-1 and TRBJ2-1; the D segment call TRBD2 is taken from the table without a DNA check. TRBV21-1 is annotated as a pseudogene. This CDR3 has 18 amino acids. The CDR3 DNA follows: TGTGCCAGCAGCCGTGGGGAACTAGCGGGGGGGCCTTACAATGAGCAGTTCTTC. Its protein is CASSRGELAGGPYNEQFF.

This clonotype was counted between two and nine times. The chain employs TRBV18 and TRBJ1-1, with a weak D call TRBD1 (5 bases). Trimming left V 6 bases short and J 1 base short, with 9 bases between. This CDR3 is built from 13 residues. Germline V gene data show CDR1 as KGHSH and CDR2 as LQKENI. CDR3 amino acids: CASSQTENTEAFF. Written as DNA, the CDR3 is TGTGCCAGCTCTCAGACAGAGAACACTGAAGCTTTCTTT.